The source of this T cell receptor (beta chain) is a study of blood T cell repertoires in COVID-19 (dated by TCRdb to the early 2020s). Describing the broader study: The collaborator samples originated in the United States, Italy and Spain and spanned the acute and convalescent phases of COVID-19. The material from the prospective study consisted of cDNA or gDNA derived from T cells, B-cell-depleted T cells, or PBMCs. Subjects who had been exposed to COVID-19, were actively infected with it, or had recovered from it provided the deeply sampled blood TCRbeta repertoires that made up the dataset. A freely available public database, intended as a resource for researchers studying the immune response to SARS-CoV-2, is where the repertoires were released. Samples came from the ongoing ImmuneRACE study (first 160 participants) plus 1,254 subjects from 6 global collaborators. Sample metadata almost always included a de-identified subject ID, COVID-19 status, age in years and sex. Where available, HLA class I and class II types were taken from metadata supplied by the sample provider and were not determined by assay-based typing.

The immunoSEQ Assay, a bias-controlled multiplex PCR, was used to amplify TCRbeta CDR3 regions from genomic DNA. The study's processing was this. The number of nucleated cells in each sample was estimated from the amplification of reference gene primers within the assay. To quantify the absolute abundance of each unique TCRbeta CDR3 rearrangement, sequence reads were collapsed and filtered. For each sample, productive Simpson clonality was calculated as the square root of Simpson's diversity index over productive rearrangements. The immuneACCESS repertoire file appears here via TCRdb, limited to in-frame rearrangements. These files lack a portion of the clones; in checked studies, under half of the deficit traces to unresolved V genes, and the cause of the others is not known. V and J calls and clone size come straight from that table; D and trimming were deduced from the DNA. This sample comprises 250,000 to 350,000 clones, roughly 90% of them detected only once. Clones ranked in the top ten supply around 4.5% of the sample.

Participants in the prospective study were enrolled through a virtual design, were aged about 18 to 100 years, and lived in about two dozen United States geographic areas. To assign participants to cohorts, the prospective study relied on clinical history that participants themselves reported in a screening survey and a study questionnaire. Mobile phlebotomists in the prospective study collected whole blood, serum and a nasopharyngeal or oropharyngeal swab from every participant. Additional blood draws and questionnaires over an approximately 2-month period could optionally be provided by prospective study participants. Before DNA extraction, blood samples from the prospective study were shipped at room temperature or frozen. Concerning this clone itself: Its antigen is currently not known. Qualities for individual bases were not recorded, and no much larger clone is one base off.

Unmatched junction bases come to 6, with V trimmed by 4 bases and J by 1 base. Including cysteine and phenylalanine, the CDR3 has 16 amino acids. Only the CDR3 region is kept as DNA, spanning 48 bases read in frame from base 1. The germline V gene gives CDR1 as KGHDR and CDR2 as SFDVKD. The paper as a whole reports these results and caveats: Clinical and demographic metadata were provided uncurated, with the amount varying by source and participant.

Here the chain combines TRBV24-1 and TRBJ1-1; 9 nucleotides in the junction match TRBD1. The TCR comes from a woman under 30 with acute COVID-19. Sequenced: PBMCs or T cells enriched from blood (not recorded which). The DNA reads TGTGCCACCAGTGACTCCGGGGACAGGGAGAACACTGAAGCTTTCTTT. Its protein reads: CATSDSGDRENTEAFF.